A selection of T cell receptor beta chains follows, all from one sample in a study of blood T cell repertoires in COVID-19. Sequencing used immunoSEQ multiplex PCR; TCRdb keeps in-frame clones, though not all of them. The data hold more than 200,000 clones, with 88% observed a single time. Sequencing was carried out using peripheral blood. These receptors were taken from a man in his 70s with acute or convalescent COVID-19. The CDR3 runs from the conserved cysteine through the conserved F or W. Fields, in order: D gene, J gene, V gene, clone size, CDR3 protein, CDR3 DNA. The D gene is left open where the match is weak. The listing skips clone size in some rows; elsewhere it reads once, few, many or a size class.

d_gene: TRBD1
j_gene: TRBJ2-1
v_gene: TRBV3-1/TRBV3-2
abundance: NA
CDR3aa: CASSSRDRVSDEQFF
CDR3nt: TGTGCCAGCAGCTCCCGGGACAGGGTATCCGATGAGCAGTTCTTC

d_gene: NA
j_gene: TRBJ2-5
v_gene: TRBV3-1/TRBV3-2
abundance: once
CDR3aa: CASSHRETQYF
CDR3nt: TGTGCCAGCAGCCACCGGGAGACCCAGTACTTC

d_gene: NA
j_gene: TRBJ2-3
v_gene: TRBV30
abundance: NA
CDR3aa: CAWREATDTQYF
CDR3nt: TGTGCCTGGAGGGAGGCTACAGATACGCAGTATTTT

d_gene: TRBD2
j_gene: TRBJ2-4
v_gene: TRBV15
abundance: NA
CDR3aa: CATSSRGRRTPGGGQNIQYF
CDR3nt: TGTGCCACCAGCAGCCGGGGCCGAAGAACACCCGGGGGAGGGCAAAACATTCAGTACTTC

d_gene: NA
j_gene: TRBJ1-5
v_gene: TRBV19
abundance: NA
CDR3aa: CASSYRDQPQHF
CDR3nt: TGTGCCAGTAGTTACAGGGATCAGCCCCAGCATTTT

d_gene: TRBD2
j_gene: TRBJ2-2
v_gene: TRBV28
abundance: NA
CDR3aa: CASSQWEGGELFF
CDR3nt: TGTGCCAGCAGTCAGTGGGAGGGCGGGGAGCTGTTTTTT

d_gene: NA
j_gene: TRBJ2-2
v_gene: TRBV10-3
abundance: NA
CDR3aa: CAISDGQGNTGELFF
CDR3nt: TGTGCCATCAGTGACGGGCAGGGGAACACCGGGGAGCTGTTTTTT

d_gene: TRBD2
j_gene: TRBJ2-1
v_gene: TRBV18
abundance: NA
CDR3aa: CASSLAGGGNEQFF
CDR3nt: TGTGCCAGCTCCTTAGCGGGAGGAGGGAATGAGCAGTTCTTC

d_gene: TRBD2
j_gene: TRBJ2-1
v_gene: TRBV5-4
abundance: NA
CDR3aa: CASSLAGTSGNNEQFF
CDR3nt: TGTGCCAGCAGCTTGGCCGGGACTAGCGGGAACAATGAGCAGTTCTTC

d_gene: NA
j_gene: TRBJ1-1
v_gene: TRBV9
abundance: NA
CDR3aa: CASSALVGEVTEAFF
CDR3nt: TGTGCCAGCAGCGCTCTTGTGGGGGAGGTCACTGAAGCTTTCTTT

d_gene: NA
j_gene: TRBJ2-3
v_gene: TRBV3-1/TRBV3-2
abundance: NA
CDR3aa: CASSPGGTFTDTQYF
CDR3nt: TGTGCCAGCAGCCCCGGCGGTACTTTCACAGATACGCAGTATTTT

d_gene: NA
j_gene: TRBJ1-2
v_gene: TRBV19
abundance: NA
CDR3aa: CASSIGGSLDYGYTF
CDR3nt: TGTGCCAGTAGTATCGGAGGCAGTTTAGACTATGGCTACACCTTC

d_gene: NA
j_gene: TRBJ2-7
v_gene: TRBV7-2
abundance: NA
CDR3aa: CASSLANRGYEQYF
CDR3nt: TGTGCCAGCAGCTTAGCGAATCGGGGCTACGAGCAGTACTTC

d_gene: NA
j_gene: TRBJ1-1
v_gene: TRBV29-1
abundance: once
CDR3aa: CSVSTGNTEAFF
CDR3nt: TGCAGCGTTTCCACGGGGAACACTGAAGCTTTCTTT

d_gene: TRBD1
j_gene: TRBJ1-1
v_gene: TRBV5-5
abundance: NA
CDR3aa: CASSLAGTGNTEAFF
CDR3nt: TGTGCCAGCAGCTTAGCCGGGACAGGGAACACTGAAGCTTTCTTT

d_gene: NA
j_gene: TRBJ2-4
v_gene: TRBV6-2/TRBV6-3
abundance: NA
CDR3aa: CASSYSDGLGDIQYF
CDR3nt: TGTGCCAGCAGTTACTCGGATGGTCTCGGGGACATTCAGTACTTC

d_gene: TRBD1
j_gene: TRBJ1-2
v_gene: TRBV5-4
abundance: NA
CDR3aa: CASSHPGTGYNGYTF
CDR3nt: TGTGCCAGCAGCCACCCCGGGACAGGATATAATGGCTACACCTTC

d_gene: TRBD2
j_gene: TRBJ2-1
v_gene: TRBV7-3
abundance: once
CDR3aa: CASSSLSGTYNEQFF
CDR3nt: TGTGCCAGCAGCTCCCTTAGCGGGACCTACAATGAGCAGTTCTTC

d_gene: TRBD2
j_gene: TRBJ2-2
v_gene: TRBV5-1
abundance: NA
CDR3aa: CASSPRQILFGLAGAANTGELFF
CDR3nt: TGCGCCAGCAGCCCTAGACAGATATTGTTTGGACTAGCGGGAGCCGCGAACACCGGGGAGCTGTTTTTT

d_gene: NA
j_gene: TRBJ2-2
v_gene: TRBV6-5
abundance: NA
CDR3aa: CASSYGAGKTGELFF
CDR3nt: TGTGCCAGCAGTTACGGGGCAGGGAAAACCGGGGAGCTGTTTTTT

d_gene: NA
j_gene: TRBJ1-5
v_gene: TRBV28
abundance: NA
CDR3aa: CASSLAAFSNQPQHF
CDR3nt: TGTGCCAGCAGTTTAGCGGCCTTTAGCAATCAGCCCCAGCATTTT

d_gene: NA
j_gene: TRBJ2-3
v_gene: TRBV19
abundance: NA
CDR3aa: CASSIVGQGPTDTQYF
CDR3nt: TGTGCCAGTAGTATAGTCGGGCAGGGTCCCACAGATACGCAGTATTTT

d_gene: TRBD2
j_gene: TRBJ2-3
v_gene: TRBV18
abundance: NA
CDR3aa: CASSGGTSGLADTQYF
CDR3nt: TGTGCCAGCTCGGGCGGGACTAGCGGGCTCGCAGATACGCAGTATTTT

d_gene: TRBD1
j_gene: TRBJ2-7
v_gene: TRBV14
abundance: NA
CDR3aa: CASSQGGPRVWTGGAYEQYF
CDR3nt: TGTGCCAGCAGCCAAGGGGGGCCCCGGGTATGGACAGGGGGCGCATACGAGCAGTACTTC

d_gene: NA
j_gene: TRBJ1-1
v_gene: TRBV5-6
abundance: many
CDR3aa: CASSFDGPEAFF
CDR3nt: TGTGCCAGCAGCTTTGATGGGCCTGAAGCTTTCTTT

d_gene: NA
j_gene: TRBJ1-1
v_gene: TRBV3-1/TRBV3-2
abundance: NA
CDR3aa: CASSQDFGGAAGAFF
CDR3nt: TGTGCCAGCAGCCAAGATTTCGGGGGGGCGGCTGGGGCTTTCTTT

d_gene: NA
j_gene: TRBJ2-1
v_gene: TRBV12-5
abundance: NA
CDR3aa: CASGAGSLNEQFF
CDR3nt: TGTGCTAGTGGTGCGGGAAGTTTAAATGAGCAGTTCTTC

d_gene: TRBD1
j_gene: TRBJ1-1
v_gene: TRBV28
abundance: once
CDR3aa: CASSFRGGQGTTEAFF
CDR3nt: TGTGCCAGCAGTTTCCGGGGGGGACAGGGTACGACTGAAGCTTTCTTT

d_gene: NA
j_gene: TRBJ2-1
v_gene: TRBV29-1
abundance: NA
CDR3aa: CSVDRPSSYNEQFF
CDR3nt: TGCAGCGTTGACAGGCCTTCCTCCTACAATGAGCAGTTCTTC